What follows is one T cell receptor (beta chain) and its context. The sample belongs to a study of blood T cell repertoires in COVID-19. The CDR3 has 17 amino acids. Germline V gene sequence: CDR1 SGHRS, CDR2 YFSETQ. With V trimmed by 0 bases and J by 5 bases, 12 bases remained unmatched. Assay used: immunoSEQ multiplex PCR; TCRdb lists only in-frame clones, some missing. The sample carries about 64,000 clones, roughly 77% recorded once. This clonotype was sampled from a man aged 80 or over with acute or convalescent COVID-19. The V and J genes are TRBV5-1 and TRBJ1-1, with 8 bases fitting TRBD1. Source material: peripheral blood. The CDR3 DNA reads as TGCGCCAGCAGCTTGGACGGGGCAGGGGGCACGGATACTGAAGCTTTCTTT. Translating gives CASSLDGAGGTDTEAFF.